The sequence of this T cell receptor beta chain was determined in a study of blood T cell repertoires in COVID-19. Study overall: PBMCs, B-cell-depleted T cells, or T cells provided the cDNA or gDNA that made up the material.

The V end lost 0 bases, the J end lost 1 base, and 9 bases lay between the germline ends. This CDR3 is 15 amino acids long. CDR1 and CDR2 from the germline V gene are MGHRA and YSYEKL. Some clones are missing from TCRdb's copy, which holds only in-frame ones; the method was immunoSEQ multiplex PCR. The sample lists about 40,000 clones; 89% were seen once. Specimen: peripheral blood. The sequence was obtained from a human donor in a cohort sampled during active COVID-19. The V and J genes are TRBV4-1 and TRBJ1-2; no clear D gene. The chain's CDR3 is CASSQDNEVNYGYTF. CDR3 DNA: TGCGCCAGCAGCCAAGATAATGAGGTTAACTATGGCTACACCTTC.